These 5 T cell receptor beta chains originate from one sample sequenced in a study of blood T cells in healthy people across ages. Primers used in a second PCR of roughly 6 to 12 cycles were a sample-barcoded 5' primer and a J-beta primer mix. TCRdb fed the 5' RACE reads into MiXCR, producing one record per CDR3 protein. This table holds hundreds of thousands of distinct CDR3 sequences, 20% to 25% found once. The sequencing input was blood. Receptors were obtained from a man between 70 and 80 years old in good health.

This clonotype was found a few times. The chain joins TRBV6-5 to TRBJ1-1, with D possibly matching TRBD1 (5 bases). The CDR3 covers 15 residues. Trimming pared 0 bases from V and 3 bases from J, leaving 11 bases between. Germline CDR1 reads MNHEY; CDR2 reads SVGAGI. CDR3 nucleotides: TGTGCCAGCAGTTACTCAGGGGCCTCGGACACTGAAGCTTTCTTT. Its translation: CASSYSGASDTEAFF.

This clonotype has a handful of counts. The genes are TRBV28 and TRBJ2-5; D may be TRBD1 (6 bases). The last part of the DNA fits TRBJ2-7 better; the J call may be wrong. Germline CDR1 MDHEN, CDR2 SYDVKM. CDR3 length: 13 residues. The CDR3 protein is CASRTGFLYEQYF. The CDR3 nucleotides are TGTGCCAGCAGAACAGGGTTTCTCTACGAGCAGTACTTC.

This clonotype occurred a few times. V gene TRBV27 combines with J gene TRBJ2-1; the match to TRBD2 covers 8 bases. V lost 6 bases, J lost 0 bases, and 7 bases stayed unmatched. CDR1 and CDR2 (germline): MNHEY, SMNVEV (reference sequence). The CDR3 is 16 amino acids. This CDR3 is CASSRVGTSSYNEQFF. The CDR3 nucleotides are TGTGCCAGCAGCCGAGTTGGGACTAGCTCCTACAATGAGCAGTTCTTC.

This clonotype was counted between two and nine times. CDR3 loop: CASSPGLAGQNEQFF. CDR3 DNA: TGTGCCAGCAGCCCAGGACTAGCGGGACAGAATGAGCAGTTCTTC. The rearrangement uses TRBV7-2 and TRBJ2-1, with 12 bases identical to TRBD2. This CDR3 has 15 amino acids. Trimming at V came to 5 bases and at J to 7 bases, leaving 6 bases not matched to a gene. Looked up from germline, CDR1 is SGHTA and CDR2 is FQGNSA.

V is TRBV20-1 and J is TRBJ2-5, with D perhaps TRBD2 (6 bases). Germline V lookup: CDR1 DFQATT, CDR2 SNEGSKA (reference sequence). The CDR3 is 14 amino acids. V dropped 6 bases and J dropped 2 bases, with 16 bases sitting between them. The CDR3 here is CSAKIPGGQETQYF. The CDR3 DNA is TGCAGTGCCAAGATACCCGGGGGACAAGAGACCCAGTACTTC.